This T cell receptor (beta chain) was observed in a study of cytomegalovirus exposure and HLA in healthy donors. Regarding the study as a whole: The authors enumerated over 150 TCR beta chains as linked to cytomegalovirus.

To note about this clone: Its target is not known.

Germline-derived CDR1 and CDR2 are SGHTA and FQGNSA. This CDR3 is 15 amino acids long. A multiplex PCR was run with 60 Vbeta primers and 13 Jbeta primers. Sequenced by immunoSEQ multiplex PCR; TCRdb stores in-frame clones only, minus some. The sample holds over 130,000 clones; around 66% are singletons and the top ten take around 6.3%. The sequencing input was PBMCs. The clonotype was recovered from a woman aged 55-70 years in good health and CMV-seronegative. The rearrangement links TRBV7-2 to TRBJ2-5, with a possible D match to TRBD2 (5 bases). The DNA end is a closer match to TRBJ2-7, so the J assignment may be wrong. CDR3 DNA: TGTGCCAGCAGCTTCTCGGCGGGTTTCTCCTACGAGCAGTACTTC. Amino acid sequence: CASSFSAGFSYEQYF.